What follows are 3 T cell receptor beta chains derived from one specimen sequenced in a study of blood T cell repertoires in COVID-19. TCRdb keeps only in-frame clones here, not all; method: immunoSEQ multiplex PCR. The top ten hold about 4.2% of the sample, which has 80,000 to 100,000 clones, nearly 90% seen once. Sequencing used peripheral blood. Receptor source: a man aged 65 to 79 with acute or convalescent COVID-19.

V is TRBV7-2 and J is TRBJ1-4; 7 bases match TRBD1. The junction had 3 bases not matched to a gene; V was cut back by 4 bases and J by 4 bases. The CDR3 length is 14 residues. The germline CDR1 and CDR2 sequences are SGHTA and FQGNSA. As DNA, the CDR3 is TGTGCCAGCAGCTCGACAGGGTATAATGAAAAACTGTTTTTT. Protein: CASSSTGYNEKLFF.

V is TRBV5-1 and J is TRBJ2-1, with 7 positions matching TRBD2. Per germline, CDR1 SGHRS and CDR2 YFSETQ. V shed 0 bases and J 4 bases; nucleotides not matched to a gene: 4. This CDR3 comprises 15 residues. In DNA form, the CDR3 reads TGCGCCAGCAGCTTGGGAAGCGGGGTTTACAATGAGCAGTTCTTC. Its translation is CASSLGSGVYNEQFF. The full variable domain, its missing parts supplied by reference TRBV5-1 and TRBJ2-1, is KAGVTQTPRYLIKTRGQQVTLSCSPISGHRSVSWYQQTPGQGLQFLFEYFSETQRNKGNFPGRFSGRQFSNSRSEMNVSTLELGDSALYLCASSLGSGVYNEQFFGPGTRLTVL.

V gene TRBV6-5 combines with J gene TRBJ2-1; 10 positions agree with TRBD2. Trimming took 5 bases from V and 4 from J; bases not matched to a gene: 5. Germline V gene lookup returns CDR1 MNHEY and CDR2 SVGAGI. CDR3 length equals 15 residues. The CDR3 loop is CASSNSGGRYNEQFF. The CDR3 region has the DNA TGTGCCAGCAGTAATAGCGGGGGGCGATACAATGAGCAGTTCTTC.